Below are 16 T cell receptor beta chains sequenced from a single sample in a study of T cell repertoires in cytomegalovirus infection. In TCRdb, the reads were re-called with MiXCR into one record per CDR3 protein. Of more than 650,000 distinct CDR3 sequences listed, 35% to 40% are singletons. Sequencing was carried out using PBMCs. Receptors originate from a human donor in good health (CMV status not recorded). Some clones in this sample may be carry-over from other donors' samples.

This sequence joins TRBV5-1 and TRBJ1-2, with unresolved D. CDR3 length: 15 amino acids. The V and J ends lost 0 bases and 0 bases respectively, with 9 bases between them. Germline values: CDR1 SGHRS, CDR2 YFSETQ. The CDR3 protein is CASSLEGLANYGYTF. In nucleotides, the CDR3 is TGCGCCAGCAGCTTGGAAGGTCTAGCTAACTATGGCTACACCTTC.

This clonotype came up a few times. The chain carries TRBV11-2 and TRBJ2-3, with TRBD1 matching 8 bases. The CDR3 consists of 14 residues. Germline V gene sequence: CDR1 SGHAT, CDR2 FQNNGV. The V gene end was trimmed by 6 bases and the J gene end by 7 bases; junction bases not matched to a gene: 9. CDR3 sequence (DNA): TGTGCCAGCAGACATCCCGGACAGGGAAATACGCAGTATTTT. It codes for CASRHPGQGNTQYF.

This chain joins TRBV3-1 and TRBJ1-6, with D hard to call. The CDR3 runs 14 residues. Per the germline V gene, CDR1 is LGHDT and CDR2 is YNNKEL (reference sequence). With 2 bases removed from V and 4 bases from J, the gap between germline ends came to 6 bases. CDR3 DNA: TGTGCCAGCAGCCAACCTTATTATAATTCACCCCTCCACTTT. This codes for CASSQPYYNSPLHF.

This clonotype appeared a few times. This CDR3 reads CASKDRGLTEAFF. In nucleotides, the CDR3 is TGTGCCAGCAAGGACAGGGGGCTCACTGAAGCTTTCTTT. The V call is TRBV25-1, the J call TRBJ1-1; 11 nucleotides match TRBD1. The V and J ends lost 7 bases and 4 bases, in that order; junction bases with no gene match: 2. Germline V lookup: CDR1 MGHDK, CDR2 SYGVNS. The CDR3 consists of 13 residues.

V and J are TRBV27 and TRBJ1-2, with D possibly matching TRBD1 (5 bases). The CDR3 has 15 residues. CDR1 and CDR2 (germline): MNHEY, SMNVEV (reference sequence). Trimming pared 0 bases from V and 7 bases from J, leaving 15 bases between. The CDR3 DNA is TGTGCCAGCAGTTTATCGCGACGGGGCATGAGTGGCTACACCTTC. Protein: CASSLSRRGMSGYTF.

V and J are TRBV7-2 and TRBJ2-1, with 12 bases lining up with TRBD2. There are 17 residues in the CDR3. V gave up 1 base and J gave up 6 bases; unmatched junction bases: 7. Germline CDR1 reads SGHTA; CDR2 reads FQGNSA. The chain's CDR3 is CASSLVGLAGGRNEQFF. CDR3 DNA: TGTGCCAGCAGCTTAGTGGGCCTAGCGGGGGGGCGCAATGAGCAGTTCTTC.

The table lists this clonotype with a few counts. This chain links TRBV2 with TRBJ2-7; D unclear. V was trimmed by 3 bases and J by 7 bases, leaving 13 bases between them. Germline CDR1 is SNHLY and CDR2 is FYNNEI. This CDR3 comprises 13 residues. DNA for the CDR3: TGTGCCAGCAGTGAGTCGCAGTTGTGGGAGCAGTACTTC. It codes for CASSESQLWEQYF.

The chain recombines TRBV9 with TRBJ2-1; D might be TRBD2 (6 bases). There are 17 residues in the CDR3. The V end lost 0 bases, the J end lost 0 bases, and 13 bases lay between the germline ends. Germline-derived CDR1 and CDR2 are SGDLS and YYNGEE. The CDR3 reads CASSVEARGASYNEQFF. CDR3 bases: TGTGCCAGCAGCGTAGAGGCACGCGGGGCCTCCTACAATGAGCAGTTCTTC.

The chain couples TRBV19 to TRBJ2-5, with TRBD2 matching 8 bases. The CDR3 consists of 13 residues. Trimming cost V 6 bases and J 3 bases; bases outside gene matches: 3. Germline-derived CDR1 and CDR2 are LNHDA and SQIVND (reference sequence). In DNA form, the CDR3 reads TGTGCCAGTAGGGCAGCGGGAGAAGAGACCCAGTACTTC. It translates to CASRAAGEETQYF.

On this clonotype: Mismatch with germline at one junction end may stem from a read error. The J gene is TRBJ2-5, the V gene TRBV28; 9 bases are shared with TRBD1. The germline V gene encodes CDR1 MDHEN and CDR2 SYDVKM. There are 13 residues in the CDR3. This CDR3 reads CASSMTGGVKGGF. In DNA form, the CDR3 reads TGTGCCAGCAGTATGACAGGGGGAGTTAAAGGGGGCTTC. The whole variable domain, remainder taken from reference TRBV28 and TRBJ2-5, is DVKVTQSSRYLVKRTGEKVFLECVQDMDHENMFWYRQDPGLGLRLIYFSYDVKMKEKGDIPEGYSVSREKKERFSLILESASTNQTSMYLCASSMTGGVKGGFGPGTRLLVL.

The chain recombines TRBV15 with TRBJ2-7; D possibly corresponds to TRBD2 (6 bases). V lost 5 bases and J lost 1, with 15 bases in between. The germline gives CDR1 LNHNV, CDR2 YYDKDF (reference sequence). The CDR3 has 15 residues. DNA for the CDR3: TGTGCCACCAGCCTCGGCGGGGAAGGTTCCTACGAGCAGTACTTC. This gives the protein CATSLGGEGSYEQYF.

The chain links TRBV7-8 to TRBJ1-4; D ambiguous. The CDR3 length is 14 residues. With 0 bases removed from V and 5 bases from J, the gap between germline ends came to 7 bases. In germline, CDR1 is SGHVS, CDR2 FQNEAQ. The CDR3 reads CASSLAGFNEKLFF. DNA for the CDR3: TGTGCCAGCAGCTTAGCGGGTTTCAATGAAAAACTGTTTTTT. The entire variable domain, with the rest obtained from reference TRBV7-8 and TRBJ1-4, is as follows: GAGVSQSPRYKVAKRGQDVALRCDPISGHVSLFWYQQALGQGPEFLTYFQNEAQLDKSGLPSDRFFAERPEGSVSTLKIQRTQQEDSAVYLCASSLAGFNEKLFFGSGTQLSVL.

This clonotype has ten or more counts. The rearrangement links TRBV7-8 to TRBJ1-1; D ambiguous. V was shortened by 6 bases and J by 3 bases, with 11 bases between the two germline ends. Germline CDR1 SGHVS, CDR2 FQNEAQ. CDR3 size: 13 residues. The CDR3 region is CASRSRQDTEAFF. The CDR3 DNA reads TGTGCCAGCAGAAGCCGGCAAGACACTGAAGCTTTCTTT.

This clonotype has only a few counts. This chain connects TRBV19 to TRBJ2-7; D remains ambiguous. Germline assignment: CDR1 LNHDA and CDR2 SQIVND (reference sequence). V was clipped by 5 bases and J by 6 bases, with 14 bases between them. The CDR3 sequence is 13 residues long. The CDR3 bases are TGTGCCAGTAGTTATCTAGATACGGGCGAGCAGTACTTC. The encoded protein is CASSYLDTGEQYF.

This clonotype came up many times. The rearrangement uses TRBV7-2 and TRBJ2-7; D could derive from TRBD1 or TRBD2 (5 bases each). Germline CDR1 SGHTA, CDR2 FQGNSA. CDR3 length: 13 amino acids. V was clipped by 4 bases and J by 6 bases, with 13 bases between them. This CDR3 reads CASSSRVGTEQYF. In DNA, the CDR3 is TGTGCCAGCAGCTCCAGGGTTGGGACCGAGCAGTACTTC.

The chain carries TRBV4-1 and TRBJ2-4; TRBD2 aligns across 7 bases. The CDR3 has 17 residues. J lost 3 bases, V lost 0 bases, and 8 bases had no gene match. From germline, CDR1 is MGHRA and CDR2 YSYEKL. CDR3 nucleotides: TGCGCCAGCAGCCAAGACTCGGGGGGTATCGGCAAAAACATTCAGTACTTC. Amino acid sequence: CASSQDSGGIGKNIQYF.